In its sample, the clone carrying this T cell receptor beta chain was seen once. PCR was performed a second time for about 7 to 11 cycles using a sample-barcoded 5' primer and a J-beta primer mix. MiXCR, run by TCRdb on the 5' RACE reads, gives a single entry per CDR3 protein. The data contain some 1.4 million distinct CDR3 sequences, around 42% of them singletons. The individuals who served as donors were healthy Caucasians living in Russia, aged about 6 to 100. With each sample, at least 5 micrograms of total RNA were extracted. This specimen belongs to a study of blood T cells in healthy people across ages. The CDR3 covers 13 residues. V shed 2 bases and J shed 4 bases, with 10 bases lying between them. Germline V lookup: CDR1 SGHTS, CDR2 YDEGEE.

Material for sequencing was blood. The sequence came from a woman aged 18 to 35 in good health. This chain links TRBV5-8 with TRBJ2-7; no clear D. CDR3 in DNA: TGTGCCAGCAGCTTATTAATTAAATACGAGCAGTACTTC. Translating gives CASSLLIKYEQYF.